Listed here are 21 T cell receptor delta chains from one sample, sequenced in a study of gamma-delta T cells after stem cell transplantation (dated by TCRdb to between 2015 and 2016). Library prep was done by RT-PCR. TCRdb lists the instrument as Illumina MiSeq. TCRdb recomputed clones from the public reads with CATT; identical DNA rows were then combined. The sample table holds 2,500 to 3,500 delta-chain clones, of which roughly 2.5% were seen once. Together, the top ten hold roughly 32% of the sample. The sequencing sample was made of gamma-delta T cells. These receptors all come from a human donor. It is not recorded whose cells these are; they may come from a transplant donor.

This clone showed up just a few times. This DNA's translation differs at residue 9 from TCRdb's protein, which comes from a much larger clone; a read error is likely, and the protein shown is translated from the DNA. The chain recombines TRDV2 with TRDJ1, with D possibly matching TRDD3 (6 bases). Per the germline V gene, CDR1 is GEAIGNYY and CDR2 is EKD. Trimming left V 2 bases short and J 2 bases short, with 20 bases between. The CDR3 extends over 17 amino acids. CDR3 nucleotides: TGTGCCTGTGACAAAGTGGGGGCTCAAGTTGTGACCGATAAACTCATCTTT. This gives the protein CACDKVGAQVVTDKLIF.

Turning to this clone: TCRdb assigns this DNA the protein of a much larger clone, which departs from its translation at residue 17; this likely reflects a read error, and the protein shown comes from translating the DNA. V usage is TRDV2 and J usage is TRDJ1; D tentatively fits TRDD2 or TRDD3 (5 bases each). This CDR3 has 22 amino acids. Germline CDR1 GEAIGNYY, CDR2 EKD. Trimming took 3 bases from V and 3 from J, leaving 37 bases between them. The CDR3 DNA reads TGTGCCTGTGACCCGCTTCCAAATCTGCTGGGTCGAACCCTTGGGAACGCCGATAAACTCATCTTT. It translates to CACDPLPNLLGRTLGNADKLIF.

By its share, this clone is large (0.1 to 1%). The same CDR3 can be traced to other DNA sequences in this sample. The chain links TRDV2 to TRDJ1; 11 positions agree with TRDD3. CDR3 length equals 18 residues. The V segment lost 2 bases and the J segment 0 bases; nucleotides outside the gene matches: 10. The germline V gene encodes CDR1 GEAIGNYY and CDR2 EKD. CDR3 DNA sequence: TGTGCCTGTGACAGTGTACTGGGGGATAAGGGGGACACCGATAAACTCATCTTT. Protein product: CACDSVLGDKGDTDKLIF.

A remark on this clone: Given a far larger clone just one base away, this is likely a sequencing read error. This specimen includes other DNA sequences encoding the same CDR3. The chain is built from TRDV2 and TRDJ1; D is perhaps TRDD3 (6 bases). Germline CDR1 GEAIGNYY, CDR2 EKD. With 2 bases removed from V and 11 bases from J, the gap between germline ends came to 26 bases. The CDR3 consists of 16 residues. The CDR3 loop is CACDKLLGDTAAGLIF. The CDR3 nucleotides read TGTGCCTGTGACAAGTTACTGGGAGATACGGCGGCAGGGCTCATCTTT.

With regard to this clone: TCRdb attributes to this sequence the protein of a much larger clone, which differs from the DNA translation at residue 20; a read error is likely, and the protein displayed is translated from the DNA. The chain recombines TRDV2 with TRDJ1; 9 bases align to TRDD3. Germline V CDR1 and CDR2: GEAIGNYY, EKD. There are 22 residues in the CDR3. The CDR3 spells CACDTMLSRPDAGDTQSDKPIF. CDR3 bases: TGTGCCTGTGACACGATGCTGTCACGGCCTGACGCTGGGGATACGCAGTCCGATAAACCCATCTTT.

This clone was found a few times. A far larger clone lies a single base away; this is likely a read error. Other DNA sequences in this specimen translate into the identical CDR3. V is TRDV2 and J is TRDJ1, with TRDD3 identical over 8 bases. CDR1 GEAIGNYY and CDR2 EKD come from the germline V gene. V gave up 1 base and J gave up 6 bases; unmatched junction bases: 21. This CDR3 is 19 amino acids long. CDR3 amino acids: CACDTVLGDTRRSENKLIF. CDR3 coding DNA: TGTGCCTGTGACACGGTGCTGGGGGACACCAGGAGGTCTGAGAATAAACTCATCTTT.

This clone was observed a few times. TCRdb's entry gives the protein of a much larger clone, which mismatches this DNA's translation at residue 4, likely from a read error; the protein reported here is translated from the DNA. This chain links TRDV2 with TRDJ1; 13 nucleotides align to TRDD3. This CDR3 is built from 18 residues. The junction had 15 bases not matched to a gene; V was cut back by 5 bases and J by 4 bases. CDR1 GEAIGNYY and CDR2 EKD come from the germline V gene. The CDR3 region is CACGPMTTGGYVGDKLIF. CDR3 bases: TGTGCCTGTGGCCCAATGACTACTGGGGGATACGTCGGCGATAAACTCATCTTT.

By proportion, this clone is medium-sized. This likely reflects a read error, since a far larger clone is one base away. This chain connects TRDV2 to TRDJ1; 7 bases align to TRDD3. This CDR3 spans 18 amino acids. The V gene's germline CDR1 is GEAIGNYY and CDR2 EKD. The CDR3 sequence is CACEPLTLLGIHTDKLTF. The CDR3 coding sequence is TGTGCCTGTGAACCTCTAACCTTACTGGGGATCCACACCGATAAACTCACCTTT.

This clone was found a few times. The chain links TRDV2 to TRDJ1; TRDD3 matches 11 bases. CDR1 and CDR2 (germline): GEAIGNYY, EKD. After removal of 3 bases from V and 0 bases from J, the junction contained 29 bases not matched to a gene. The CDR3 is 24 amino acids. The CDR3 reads CACDPLAMGDTRDRKDVYTDKLIF. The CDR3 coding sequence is TGTGCCTGTGACCCTCTCGCAATGGGGGATACGCGGGACCGCAAGGACGTTTACACCGATAAACTCATCTTT.

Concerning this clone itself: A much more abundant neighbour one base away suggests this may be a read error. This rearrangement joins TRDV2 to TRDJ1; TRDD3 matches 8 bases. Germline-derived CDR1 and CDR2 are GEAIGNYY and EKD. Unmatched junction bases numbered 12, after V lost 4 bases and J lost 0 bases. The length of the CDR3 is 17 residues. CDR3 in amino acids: CACDSLGDEGYTDKLIF. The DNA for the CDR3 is TGTGCCTGTGATAGCCTGGGGGACGAGGGGTACACCGATAAACTCATCTTT.

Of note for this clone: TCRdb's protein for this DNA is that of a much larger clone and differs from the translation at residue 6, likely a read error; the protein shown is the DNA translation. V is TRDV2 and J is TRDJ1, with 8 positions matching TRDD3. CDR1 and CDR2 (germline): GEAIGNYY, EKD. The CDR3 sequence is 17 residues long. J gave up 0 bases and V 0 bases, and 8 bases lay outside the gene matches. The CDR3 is CACDTPTGGSYTDKLIF. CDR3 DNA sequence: TGTGCCTGTGACACCCCTACTGGGGGTTCGTACACCGATAAACTCATCTTT.

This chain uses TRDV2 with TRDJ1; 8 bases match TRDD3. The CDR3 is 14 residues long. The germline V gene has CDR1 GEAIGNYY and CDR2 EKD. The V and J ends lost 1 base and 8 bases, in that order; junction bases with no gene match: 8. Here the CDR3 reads CACDTVAGGVKLIF. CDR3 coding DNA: TGTGCCTGTGACACAGTGGCTGGGGGAGTCAAACTCATCTTT.

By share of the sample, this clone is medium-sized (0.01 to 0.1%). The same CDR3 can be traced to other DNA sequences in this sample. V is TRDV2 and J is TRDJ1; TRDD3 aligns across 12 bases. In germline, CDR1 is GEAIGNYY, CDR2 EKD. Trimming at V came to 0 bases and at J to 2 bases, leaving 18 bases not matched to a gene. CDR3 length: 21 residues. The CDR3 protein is CACDTVLLGDTLPPVTDKLIF. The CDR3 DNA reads TGTGCCTGTGACACCGTTTTGCTGGGGGATACGCTCCCTCCCGTTACCGATAAACTCATCTTT.

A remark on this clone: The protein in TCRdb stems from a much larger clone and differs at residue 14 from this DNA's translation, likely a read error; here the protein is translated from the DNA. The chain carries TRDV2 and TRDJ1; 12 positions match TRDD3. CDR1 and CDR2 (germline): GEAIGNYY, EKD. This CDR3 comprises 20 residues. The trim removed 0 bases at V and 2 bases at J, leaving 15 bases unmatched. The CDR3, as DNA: TGTGCCTGTGACACCGTCTGGGGGATACGCGGGGTTATGGCGACCGATAAACTCATCTTT. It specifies CACDTVWGIRGVMATDKLIF.

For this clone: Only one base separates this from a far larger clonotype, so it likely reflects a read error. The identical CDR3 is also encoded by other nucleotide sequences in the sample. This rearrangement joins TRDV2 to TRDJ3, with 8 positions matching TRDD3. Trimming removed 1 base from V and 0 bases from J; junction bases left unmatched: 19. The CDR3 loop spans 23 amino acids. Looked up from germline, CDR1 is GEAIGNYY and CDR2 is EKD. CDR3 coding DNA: TGTGCCTGTGACACTGTTGTCCGGGATACGCCGGAAGAAACCTCCTGGGACACCCGACAGATGTTTTTC. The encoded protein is CACDTVVRDTPEETSWDTRQMFF.

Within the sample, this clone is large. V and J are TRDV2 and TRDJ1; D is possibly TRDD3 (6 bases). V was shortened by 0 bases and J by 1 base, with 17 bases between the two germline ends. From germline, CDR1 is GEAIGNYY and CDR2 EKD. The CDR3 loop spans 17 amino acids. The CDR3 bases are TGTGCCTGTGACACCGTTTATAGGGGGGGAACCACCGATAAACTCATCTTT. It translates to CACDTVYRGGTTDKLIF.

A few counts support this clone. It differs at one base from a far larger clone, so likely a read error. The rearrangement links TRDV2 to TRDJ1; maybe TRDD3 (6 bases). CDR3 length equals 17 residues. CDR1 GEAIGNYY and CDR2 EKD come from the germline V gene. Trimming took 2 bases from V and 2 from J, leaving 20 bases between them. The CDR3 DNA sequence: TGTGCCTGTGACAAAGTGGGGGCTTCAGTTGTGACCGATAAACTCATCTTT. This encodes CACDKVGASVVTDKLIF.

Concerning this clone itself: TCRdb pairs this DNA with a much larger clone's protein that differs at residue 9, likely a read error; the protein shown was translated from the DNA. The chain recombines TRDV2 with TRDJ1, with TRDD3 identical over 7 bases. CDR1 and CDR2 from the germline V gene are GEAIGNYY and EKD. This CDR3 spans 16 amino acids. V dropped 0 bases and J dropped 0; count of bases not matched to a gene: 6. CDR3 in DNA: TGTGCCTGTGACACCCTGGGGGGTCGGTACACCGATAAACTCATCTTT. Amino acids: CACDTLGGRYTDKLIF.

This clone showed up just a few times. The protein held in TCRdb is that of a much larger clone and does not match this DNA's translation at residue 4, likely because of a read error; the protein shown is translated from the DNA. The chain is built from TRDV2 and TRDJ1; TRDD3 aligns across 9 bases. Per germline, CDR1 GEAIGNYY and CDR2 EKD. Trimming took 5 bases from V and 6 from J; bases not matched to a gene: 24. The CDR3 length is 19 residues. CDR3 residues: CACGTVLGDTRRSENKLIF. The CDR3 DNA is TGTGCCTGTGGCACGGTACTGGGGGACACCAGGAGGTCTGAGAATAAACTCATCTTT.

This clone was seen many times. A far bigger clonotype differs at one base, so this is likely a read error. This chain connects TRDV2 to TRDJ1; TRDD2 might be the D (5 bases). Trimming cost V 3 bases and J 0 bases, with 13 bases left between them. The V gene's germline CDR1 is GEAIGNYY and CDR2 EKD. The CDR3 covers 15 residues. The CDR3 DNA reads TGTGCCTGTGACGCCATTGGCCTTCACACCGATAAACTCATCTTT. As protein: CACDAIGLHTDKLIF.

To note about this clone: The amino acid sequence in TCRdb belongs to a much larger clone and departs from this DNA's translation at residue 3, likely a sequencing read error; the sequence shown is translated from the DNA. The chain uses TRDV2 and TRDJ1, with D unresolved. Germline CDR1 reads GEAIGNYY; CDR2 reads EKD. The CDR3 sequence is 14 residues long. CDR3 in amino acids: CAYDTLESTDKLIF. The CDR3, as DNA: TGTGCCTATGACACACTTGAGAGCACCGATAAACTCATCTTT.